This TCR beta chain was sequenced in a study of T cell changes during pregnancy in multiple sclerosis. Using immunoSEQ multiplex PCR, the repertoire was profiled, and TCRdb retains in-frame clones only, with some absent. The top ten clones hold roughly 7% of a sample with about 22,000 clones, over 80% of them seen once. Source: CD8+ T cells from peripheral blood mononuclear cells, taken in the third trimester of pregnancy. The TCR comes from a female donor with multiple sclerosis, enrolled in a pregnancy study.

The CDR3 DNA follows: TGTGCCAGCAGCGAGTCGGGAGGGAGCAACAATGAGCAGTTCTTC. The encoded protein is CASSESGGSNNEQFF. This chain connects TRBV7-3 to TRBJ2-1; 8 bases are a match to TRBD2. Germline trimming cut 5 bases from V and 5 bases from J; bases unmatched to any gene: 8. Germline values: CDR1 SGHTA, CDR2 FQGTGA. The length of the CDR3 is 15 residues.